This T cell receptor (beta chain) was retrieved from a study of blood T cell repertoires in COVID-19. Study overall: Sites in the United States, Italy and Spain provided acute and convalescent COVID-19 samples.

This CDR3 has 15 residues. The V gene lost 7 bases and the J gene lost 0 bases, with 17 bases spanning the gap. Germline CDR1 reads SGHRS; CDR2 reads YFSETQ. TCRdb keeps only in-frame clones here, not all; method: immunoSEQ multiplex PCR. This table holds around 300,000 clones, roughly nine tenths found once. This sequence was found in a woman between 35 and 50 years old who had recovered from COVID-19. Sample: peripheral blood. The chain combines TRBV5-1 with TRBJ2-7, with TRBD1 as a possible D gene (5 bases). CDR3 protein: CASAPPGPVSYEQYF. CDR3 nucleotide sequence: TGCGCCAGCGCCCCTCCAGGGCCCGTCTCCTACGAGCAGTACTTC.